This TCR beta chain was retrieved from a study of shared clonotypes between healthy human individuals. Study overall: Researchers assigned three CD4 naive, three CD4 memory, two CD8 naive and one CD8 memory plate to each donor. General study points: Relative to their counterparts shared across all four donors, non-shared clonotypes exhibited diminished generation probabilities. Naive CD4 clonotype sharing across several donors was 5% to 6%.

Naive CD8 cells comprised CD45RO-negative, CCR7-positively selected cells, excluding terminally differentiated effector memory CD45RA+ cells. Original data processing: Filtering was not the same, since immunoSEQ gave junction-only sequences without quality scores. Profiling relied on immunoSEQ multiplex PCR, and the TCRdb table lists in-frame clones only, not all of them. The DNA was the basis for D and trimming; V, J and clone size are from that table. The table records some 2.1 million clones, just under 95% of them present only once. Points on this clone: What it recognizes is unknown.

This CDR3 contains 14 residues. The ends were cut back, 5 bases at V and 4 bases at J, with 13 bases in the middle. CDR1 is SGHNT, CDR2 YENEEA, per germline. The sequence was collected from a man between 18 and 35 years old in good health. Some clones in this sample may be carry-over from other donors' samples. Sequences were obtained from naive CD8+ T cells from PBMCs. V and J are TRBV11-3 and TRBJ2-3, with D perhaps matching TRBD1 or TRBD2 (6 bases each). CDR3 sequence reads: CASSPFRGPDTQYF. CDR3 in DNA: TGTGCCAGCAGCCCATTCCGGGGGCCAGATACGCAGTATTTT.